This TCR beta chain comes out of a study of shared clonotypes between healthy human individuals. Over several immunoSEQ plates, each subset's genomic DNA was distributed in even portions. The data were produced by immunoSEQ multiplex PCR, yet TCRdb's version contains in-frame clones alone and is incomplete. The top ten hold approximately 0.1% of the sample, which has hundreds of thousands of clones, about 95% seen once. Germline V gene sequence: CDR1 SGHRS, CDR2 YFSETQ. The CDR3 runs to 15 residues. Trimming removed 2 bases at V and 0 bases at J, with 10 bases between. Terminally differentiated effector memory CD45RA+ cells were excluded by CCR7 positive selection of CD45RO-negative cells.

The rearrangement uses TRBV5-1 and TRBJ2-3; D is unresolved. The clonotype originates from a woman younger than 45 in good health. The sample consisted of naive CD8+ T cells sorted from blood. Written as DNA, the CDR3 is TGCGCCAGCAGCTTAGGTTGGGTTAGCACAGATACGCAGTATTTT. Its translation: CASSLGWVSTDTQYF.